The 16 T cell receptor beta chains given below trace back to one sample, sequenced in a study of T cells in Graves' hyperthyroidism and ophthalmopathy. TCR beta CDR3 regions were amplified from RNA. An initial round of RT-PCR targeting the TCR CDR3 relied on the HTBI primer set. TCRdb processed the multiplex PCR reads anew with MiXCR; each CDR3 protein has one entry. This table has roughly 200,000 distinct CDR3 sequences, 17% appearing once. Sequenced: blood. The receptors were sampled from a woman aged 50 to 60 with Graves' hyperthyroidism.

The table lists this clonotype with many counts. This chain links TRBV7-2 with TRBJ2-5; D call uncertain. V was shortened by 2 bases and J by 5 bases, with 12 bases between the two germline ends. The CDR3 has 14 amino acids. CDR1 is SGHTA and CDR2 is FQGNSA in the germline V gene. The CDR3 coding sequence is TGTGCCAGCAGCTTATCTCGTTGGAGTGAGACCCAGTACTTC. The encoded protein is CASSLSRWSETQYF.

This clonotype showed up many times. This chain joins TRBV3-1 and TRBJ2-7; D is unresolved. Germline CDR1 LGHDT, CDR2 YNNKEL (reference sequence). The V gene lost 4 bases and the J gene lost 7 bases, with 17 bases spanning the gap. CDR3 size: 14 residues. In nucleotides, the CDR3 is TGTGCCAGCAGCCCAAATCTGGGGAAGAGGGAGCAGTACTTC. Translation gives CASSPNLGKREQYF.

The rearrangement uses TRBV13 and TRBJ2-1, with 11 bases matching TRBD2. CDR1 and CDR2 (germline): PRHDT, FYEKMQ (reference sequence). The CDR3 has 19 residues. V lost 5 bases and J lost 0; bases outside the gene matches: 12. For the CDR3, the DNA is TGTGCCAGCAGCCCGCCCACTAGCGGGGGCCGACTCTCCTACAATGAGCAGTTCTTC. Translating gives CASSPPTSGGRLSYNEQFF.

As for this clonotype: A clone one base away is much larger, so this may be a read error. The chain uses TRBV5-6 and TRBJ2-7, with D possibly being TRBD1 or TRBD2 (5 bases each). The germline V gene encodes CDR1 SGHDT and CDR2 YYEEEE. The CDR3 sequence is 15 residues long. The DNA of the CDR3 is TGTGCCAGCAGCTTGATTGGGACGTCTACCTACAAGCAGTACTTC. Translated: CASSLIGTSTYKQYF. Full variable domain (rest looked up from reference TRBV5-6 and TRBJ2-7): DAGVTQSPTHLIKTRGQQVTLRCSPKSGHDTVSWYQQALGQGPQFIFQYYEEEERQRGNFPDRFSGHQFPNYSSELNVNALLLGDSALYLCASSLIGTSTYKQYFGPGTRLTVT.

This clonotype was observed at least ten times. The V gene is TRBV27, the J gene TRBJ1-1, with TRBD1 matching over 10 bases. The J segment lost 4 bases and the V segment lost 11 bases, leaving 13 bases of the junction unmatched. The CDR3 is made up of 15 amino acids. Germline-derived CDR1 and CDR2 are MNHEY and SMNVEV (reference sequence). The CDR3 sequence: CAATGGRRGGTEAFF. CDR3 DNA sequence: TGTGCCGCGACAGGGGGCCGTAGGGGGGGCACTGAAGCTTTCTTT.

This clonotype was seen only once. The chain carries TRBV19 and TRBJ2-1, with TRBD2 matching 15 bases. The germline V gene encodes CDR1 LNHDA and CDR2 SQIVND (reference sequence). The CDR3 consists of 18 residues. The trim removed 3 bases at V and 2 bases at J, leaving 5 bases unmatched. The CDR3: CASSIGTSGRSPYNEQFF. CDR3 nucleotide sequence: TGTGCCAGTAGTATTGGGACTAGCGGGAGGAGTCCCTACAATGAGCAGTTCTTC.

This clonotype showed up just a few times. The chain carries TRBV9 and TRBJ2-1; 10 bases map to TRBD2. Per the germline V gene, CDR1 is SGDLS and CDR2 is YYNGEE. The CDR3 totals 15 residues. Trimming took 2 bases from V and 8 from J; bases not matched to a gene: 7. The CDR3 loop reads CASSVELAGLYEQFF. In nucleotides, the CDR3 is TGTGCCAGCAGCGTTGAACTAGCGGGATTATATGAGCAGTTCTTC.

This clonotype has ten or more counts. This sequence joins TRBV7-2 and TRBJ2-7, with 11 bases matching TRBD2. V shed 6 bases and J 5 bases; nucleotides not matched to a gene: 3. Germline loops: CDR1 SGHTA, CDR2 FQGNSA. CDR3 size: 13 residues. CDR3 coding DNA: TGTGCCAGCAGACGACTAGCGGGAAACGAGCAGTACTTC. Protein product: CASRRLAGNEQYF.

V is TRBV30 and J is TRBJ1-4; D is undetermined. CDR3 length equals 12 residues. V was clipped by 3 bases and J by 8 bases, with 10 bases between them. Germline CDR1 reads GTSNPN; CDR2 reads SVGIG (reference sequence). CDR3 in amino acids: CAWRGLGEKLFF. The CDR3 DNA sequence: TGTGCCTGGAGAGGTCTCGGGGAAAAACTGTTTTTT.

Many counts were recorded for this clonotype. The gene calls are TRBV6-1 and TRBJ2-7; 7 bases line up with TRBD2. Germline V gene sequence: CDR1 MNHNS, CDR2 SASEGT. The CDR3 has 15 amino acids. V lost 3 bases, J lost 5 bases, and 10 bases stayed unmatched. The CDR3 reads CASSEGRESIHEQYF. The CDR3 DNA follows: TGTGCCAGCAGTGAGGGGCGGGAGTCCATTCACGAGCAGTACTTC.

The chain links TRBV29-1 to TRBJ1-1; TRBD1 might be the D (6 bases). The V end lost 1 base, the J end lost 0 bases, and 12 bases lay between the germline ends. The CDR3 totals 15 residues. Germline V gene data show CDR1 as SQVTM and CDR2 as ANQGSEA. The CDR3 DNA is TGCAGCGTTGAAGGTGGTAGGGGGGTGAACACTGAAGCTTTCTTT. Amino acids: CSVEGGRGVNTEAFF.

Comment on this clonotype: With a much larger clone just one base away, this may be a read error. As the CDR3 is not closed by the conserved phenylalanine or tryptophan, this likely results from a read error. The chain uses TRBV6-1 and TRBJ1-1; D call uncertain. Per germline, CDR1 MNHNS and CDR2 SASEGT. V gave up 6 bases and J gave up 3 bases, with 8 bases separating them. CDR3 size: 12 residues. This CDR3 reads CASRKMDTEAFS. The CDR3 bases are TGTGCCAGCAGGAAAATGGACACTGAAGCTTTCTCT.

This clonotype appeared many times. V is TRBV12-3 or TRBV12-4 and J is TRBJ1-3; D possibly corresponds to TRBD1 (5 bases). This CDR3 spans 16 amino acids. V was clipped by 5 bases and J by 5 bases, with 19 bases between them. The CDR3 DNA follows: TGTGCCAGCAGTGCCGGGACGACGACAAGGAGAAACACCATATATTTT. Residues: CASSAGTTTRRNTIYF.

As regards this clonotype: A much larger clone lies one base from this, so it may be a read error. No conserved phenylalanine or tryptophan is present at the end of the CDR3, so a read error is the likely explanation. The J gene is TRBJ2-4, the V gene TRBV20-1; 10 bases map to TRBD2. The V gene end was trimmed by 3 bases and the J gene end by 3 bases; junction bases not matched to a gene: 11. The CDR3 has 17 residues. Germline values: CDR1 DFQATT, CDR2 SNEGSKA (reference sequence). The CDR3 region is CSARVAGGWGDKNIQYL. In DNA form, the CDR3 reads TGCAGTGCTAGGGTAGCGGGAGGATGGGGTGACAAAAACATTCAGTACCTC.

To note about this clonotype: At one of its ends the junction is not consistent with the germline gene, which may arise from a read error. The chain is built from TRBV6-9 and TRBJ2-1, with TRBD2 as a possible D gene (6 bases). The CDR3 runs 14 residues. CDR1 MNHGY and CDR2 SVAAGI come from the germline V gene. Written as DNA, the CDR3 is TGTGCCAGCACCCTGACTAGAAGCTACAATGAGCAGCTCTTC. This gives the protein CASTLTRSYNEQLF.

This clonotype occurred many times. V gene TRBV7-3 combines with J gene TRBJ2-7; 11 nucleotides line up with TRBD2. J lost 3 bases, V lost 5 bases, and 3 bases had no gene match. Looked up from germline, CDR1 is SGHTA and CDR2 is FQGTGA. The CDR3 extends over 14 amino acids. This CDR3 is CASSETSGSYEQYF. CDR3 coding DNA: TGTGCCAGCAGCGAAACTAGCGGGAGCTACGAGCAGTACTTC.